The 27 T cell receptor beta chains presented below share a single source sample, sequenced in a study of blood T cell repertoires in COVID-19. Only in-frame clones appear in the TCRdb table, and some are missing; sequencing was by immunoSEQ multiplex PCR. The sample consists of roughly 240,000 clones, almost 85% of them appearing once. Sample: peripheral blood. These receptors all come from an elderly woman with acute or convalescent COVID-19.

The V call is TRBV7-6, the J call TRBJ2-3, with 7 bases lining up with TRBD2. J was trimmed by 0 bases and V by 5 bases; bases with no gene match: 11. The CDR3 contains 17 residues. Germline V lookup: CDR1 SGHVS, CDR2 FNYEAQ. This chain's CDR3 is CASSPFGGSSSTDTQYF. The CDR3 region has the DNA TGTGCCAGCAGCCCCTTCGGGGGGAGCTCTAGCACAGATACGCAGTATTTT.

V usage is TRBV27 and J usage is TRBJ2-2, with no clear D. Trimming cost V 4 bases and J 4 bases, with 13 bases left between them. Germline CDR1 is MNHEY and CDR2 is SMNVEV (reference sequence). This CDR3 is 15 amino acids long. CDR3 residues: CASSSVPSRTGELFF. The CDR3 region has the DNA TGTGCCAGCAGTTCTGTCCCCTCTCGCACCGGGGAGCTGTTTTTT.

The chain links TRBV7-9 to TRBJ2-3; 7 bases are a match to TRBD2. Germline V gene data show CDR1 as SEHNR and CDR2 as FQNEAQ (reference sequence). Trimming cost V 4 bases and J 7 bases; bases outside gene matches: 11. The CDR3 sequence is 15 residues long. This chain's CDR3 is CASSSPGGGLNTQYF. The CDR3 DNA reads as TGTGCCAGCAGCTCGCCCGGGGGAGGGCTTAATACGCAGTATTTT.

The genes are TRBV21-1 and TRBJ1-4. TRBV21-1 is marked as a pseudogene. The CDR3 length is 11 residues. Written as DNA, the CDR3 is TGTGCCAGCAGCTCTCCGGAAAAACTGTTTTTT. Translated: CASSSPEKLFF.

The chain recombines TRBV3-1 (or the pseudogene TRBV3-2) with TRBJ1-6, with D maybe TRBD1 (6 bases). Per germline, CDR1 LGHDT and CDR2 YNNKEL (reference sequence). V lost 1 base and J lost 8, with 15 bases in between. The CDR3 sequence is 16 residues long. CDR3: CASSQGYRVNHSPLHF. Written as DNA, the CDR3 is TGTGCCAGCAGCCAAGGGTACAGGGTTAATCATTCACCCCTCCACTTT.

CDR3 in DNA: TGTGCCAGCAGTTGGACTAGCGGGTCGAATGAGCAGTTCTTC. Its protein is CASSWTSGSNEQFF. The rearrangement links TRBV27 to TRBJ2-1; 11 nucleotides align to TRBD2. Germline V gene sequence: CDR1 MNHEY, CDR2 SMNVEV (reference sequence). CDR3 length: 14 residues. V was pared by 4 bases and J by 7 bases, with 3 bases of the junction left unmatched.

This rearrangement joins TRBV5-4 to TRBJ2-5; D is ambiguous. Per the germline V gene, CDR1 is SGHNT and CDR2 is YYREEE (reference sequence). The CDR3 runs 13 residues. With 0 bases removed from V and 5 bases from J, the gap between germline ends came to 8 bases. For the CDR3, the DNA is TGTGCCAGCAGCTTGGGTACTATTGAGACCCAGTACTTC. As protein: CASSLGTIETQYF. The complete variable domain, with remaining parts taken from reference TRBV5-4 and TRBJ2-5, reads ETGVTQSPTHLIKTRGQQVTLRCSSQSGHNTVSWYQQALGQGPQFIFQYYREEENGRGNFPPRFSGLQFPNYSSELNVNALELDDSALYLCASSLGTIETQYFGPGTRLLVL.

As DNA, the CDR3 is TGTGCCAGCAGCGTAGGCCCCAGGACAGGGGACACAGATACGCAGTATTTT. Translation: CASSVGPRTGDTDTQYF. The V gene is TRBV9, the J gene TRBJ2-3; TRBD1 matches 9 bases. This CDR3 has 17 amino acids. The germline V gene encodes CDR1 SGDLS and CDR2 YYNGEE. Germline trimming cut 0 bases from V and 2 bases from J; bases unmatched to any gene: 7.

V is TRBV25-1 and J is TRBJ2-3, with 9 bases identical to TRBD2. J lost 4 bases, V lost 1 base, and 9 bases had no gene match. The V gene's germline CDR1 is MGHDK and CDR2 SYGVNS. This CDR3 comprises 17 residues. The chain's CDR3 is CASSEFLSGRGADTQYF. Written as DNA, the CDR3 is TGTGCCAGCAGTGAATTTCTTAGCGGGAGAGGGGCAGATACGCAGTATTTT. The full variable domain, in which reference TRBV25-1 and TRBJ2-3 provide the parts outside the CDR3, is EADIYQTPRYLVIGTGKKITLECSQTMGHDKMYWYQQDPGMELHLIHYSYGVNSTEKGDLSSESTVSRIRTEHFPLTLESARPSHTSQYLCASSEFLSGRGADTQYFGPGTRLTVL.

The V and J genes are TRBV2 and TRBJ1-5, with 10 bases matching TRBD1. Germline V gene lookup returns CDR1 SNHLY and CDR2 FYNNEI. The ends lost 7 bases at V and 2 bases at J; junction bases unmatched: 5. The CDR3 covers 15 residues. CDR3 protein: CASKGTGVGNQPQHF. The CDR3 DNA sequence: TGTGCCAGCAAAGGGACAGGGGTAGGCAATCAGCCCCAGCATTTT.

The chain links TRBV3-1 (or the pseudogene TRBV3-2) to TRBJ2-5, with TRBD2 matching over 9 bases. CDR3 length: 18 amino acids. V trimming: 2 bases; J trimming: 0 bases; junction bases outside the gene matches: 10. CDR1 is LGHDT and CDR2 is YNNKEL in the germline V gene (reference sequence). CDR3 DNA sequence: TGTGCCAGCAGCCAAAGAGTTAACAGCGGGGGGTACCAAGAGACCCAGTACTTC. It yields the protein CASSQRVNSGGYQETQYF.

The chain recombines TRBV3-1 (or the pseudogene TRBV3-2) with TRBJ2-5, with 7 bases matching TRBD1. The CDR3 has 17 amino acids. After removal of 1 base from V and 4 bases from J, the junction contained 12 bases not matched to a gene. The germline V gene encodes CDR1 LGHDT and CDR2 YNNKEL (reference sequence). CDR3 nucleotides: TGTGCCAGCAGCCAAGGTCCCCTACAGGGGTCCCGAGAGACCCAGTACTTC. Encoded protein: CASSQGPLQGSRETQYF.

V gene TRBV7-9 combines with J gene TRBJ1-6; TRBD1 agrees at 9 bases. V was clipped by 1 base and J by 8 bases; unmatched bases: 15. CDR1 is SEHNR and CDR2 is FQNEAQ in the germline V gene (reference sequence). This CDR3 region has 19 residues. DNA for the CDR3: TGTGCCAGCAGCTTAGTGCCGGGACAGGGAATTTCGGGCGATTCACCCCTCCACTTT. This gives the protein CASSLVPGQGISGDSPLHF.

The chain uses TRBV19 and TRBJ1-5; no clear D gene. Trimming cost V 4 bases and J 2 bases, with 18 bases left between them. Per the germline V gene, CDR1 is LNHDA and CDR2 is SQIVND (reference sequence). The CDR3 runs 17 residues. For the CDR3, the DNA is TGTGCCAGTAGTACCATTGGCGGAGAGGCCGGCAATCAGCCCCAGCATTTT. Residues: CASSTIGGEAGNQPQHF.

As to this clone: A single base separates this from a much larger clone, so it may be a read error. The rearrangement joins TRBV7-2 to TRBJ2-7; 10 positions agree with TRBD2. The germline V gene has CDR1 SGHTA and CDR2 FQGNSA. CDR3 length: 15 residues. The V segment lost 0 bases and the J segment 4 bases; nucleotides outside the gene matches: 3. The CDR3 DNA reads as TGTGCCAGCAGCTTAGCGTCTAGCGGGGGTTACGAGCAGTACTTC. Residues: CASSLASSGGYEQYF.

The chain employs TRBV19 and TRBJ1-3; 7 bases align to TRBD1. The germline V gene encodes CDR1 LNHDA and CDR2 SQIVND (reference sequence). Trimming at V came to 4 bases and at J to 0 bases, leaving 9 bases not matched to a gene. This CDR3 region has 17 residues. The CDR3 loop reads CASSTRQGLNSGNTIYF. The CDR3 region has the DNA TGTGCCAGTAGTACTCGACAGGGCCTTAACTCTGGAAACACCATATATTTT.

V usage is TRBV28 and J usage is TRBJ1-4; a weak D match, TRBD1 (5 bases). From germline, CDR1 is MDHEN and CDR2 SYDVKM. Deletions cut 7 bases from V and 5 bases from J, with 17 bases between. This CDR3 spans 15 amino acids. In DNA form, the CDR3 reads TGTGCCAGCACCCCCACGGACATGAGAAATGAAAAACTGTTTTTT. It translates to CASTPTDMRNEKLFF.

The J gene is TRBJ1-2, the V gene TRBV6-5; 8 bases map to TRBD1. With V trimmed by 7 bases and J by 8 bases, 15 bases remained unmatched. The CDR3 covers 15 residues. The germline CDR1 and CDR2 sequences are MNHEY and SVGAGI. The DNA for the CDR3 is TGTGCCAGCAACCCCCGGATCGGACAGGGTGAGGGCTACACCTTC. Amino acids: CASNPRIGQGEGYTF.

The chain recombines TRBV5-1 with TRBJ2-1, with 7 bases lining up with TRBD1. This CDR3 comprises 15 residues. Germline CDR1 is SGHRS and CDR2 is YFSETQ. Trimming at V came to 5 bases and at J to 0 bases, leaving 5 bases not matched to a gene. DNA for the CDR3: TGCGCCAGCAGAGGGACAGTGAGCTCCTACAATGAGCAGTTCTTC. Its protein is CASRGTVSSYNEQFF.

The genes are TRBV6-1 and TRBJ2-5, with 8 bases matching TRBD1. The CDR3 contains 17 residues. The V and J ends lost 3 bases and 4 bases, in that order; junction bases with no gene match: 13. CDR1 is MNHNS, CDR2 SASEGT, per germline. The CDR3 spells CASSEWGTGTLRETQYF. In DNA form, the CDR3 reads TGTGCCAGCAGTGAGTGGGGGACAGGCACCCTCCGAGAGACCCAGTACTTC.

V gene TRBV19 combines with J gene TRBJ2-3; the D gene is possibly TRBD2 (6 bases). Trimming cost V 3 bases and J 4 bases, with 8 bases left between them. The CDR3 has 13 amino acids. Germline lookup yields CDR1 LNHDA and CDR2 SQIVND (reference sequence). The CDR3 spells CASSMGLPDTQYF. Here the CDR3 DNA reads TGTGCCAGTAGTATGGGACTCCCAGATACGCAGTATTTT. The whole variable domain, remainder taken from reference TRBV19 and TRBJ2-3, is DGGITQSPKYLFRKEGQNVTLSCEQNLNHDAMYWYRQDPGQGLRLIYYSQIVNDFQKGDIAEGYSVSREKKESFPLTVTSAQKNPTAFYLCASSMGLPDTQYFGPGTRLTVL.

This clone came up once. The CDR3: CASSGDGGRVETQYF. In DNA, the CDR3 is TGCGCCAGCAGCGGCGACGGGGGGCGCGTAGAGACCCAGTACTTC. The chain couples TRBV5-1 to TRBJ2-5; maybe TRBD2 (7 bases). Germline CDR1 and CDR2: SGHRS and YFSETQ. With 4 bases removed from V and 4 bases from J, the gap between germline ends came to 17 bases. The CDR3 consists of 15 residues.

This sequence joins TRBV27 and TRBJ2-7; maybe TRBD2 (6 bases). V shed 5 bases and J shed 2 bases, with 10 bases lying between them. CDR1 is MNHEY and CDR2 is SMNVEV in the germline V gene (reference sequence). The CDR3 loop spans 13 amino acids. The CDR3: CASSHRGTYEQYF. The DNA for the CDR3 is TGTGCCAGCAGTCATCGGGGGACCTACGAGCAGTACTTC.

CDR3 in DNA: TGTGCCATCAGTGGAACAGGGGGAGAGACCCAGTACTTC. Translation: CAISGTGGETQYF. The rearrangement joins TRBV10-3 to TRBJ2-5; 8 bases are shared with TRBD1. This CDR3 is built from 13 residues. The germline CDR1 and CDR2 sequences are ENHRY and SYGVKD. Germline trimming cut 4 bases from V and 4 bases from J; bases unmatched to any gene: 2.

V usage is TRBV5-6 and J usage is TRBJ2-4; D may be TRBD2 (5 bases). The CDR3 has 11 amino acids. Trimming cost V 0 bases and J 13 bases, with 8 bases left between them. Per germline, CDR1 SGHDT and CDR2 YYEEEE. The CDR3 DNA reads as TGTGCCAGCAGCTTGGCGGAGGTACAGTACTTC. Translating gives CASSLAEVQYF.

This chain's CDR3 is CASTSGGGRPYGYTF. As DNA, the CDR3 is TGTGCCAGCACCTCGGGGGGTGGCAGACCTTATGGCTACACCTTC. The rearrangement joins TRBV28 to TRBJ1-2; D is possibly TRBD1 (5 bases). CDR1 and CDR2 from the germline V gene are MDHEN and SYDVKM. V dropped 7 bases and J dropped 5 bases, with 20 bases sitting between them. The length of the CDR3 is 15 residues.

This clone was observed a few times. The V and J genes are TRBV18 and TRBJ2-2, with a tentative D call TRBD1 (6 bases). Germline V lookup: CDR1 KGHSH, CDR2 LQKENI. This CDR3 has 16 amino acids. Trimming took 1 base from V and 5 from J, leaving 14 bases between them. The CDR3 nucleotides read TGTGCCAGCTCACCACGGTCACAGGGCCCGACCGGGGAGCTGTTTTTT. Translation gives CASSPRSQGPTGELFF.